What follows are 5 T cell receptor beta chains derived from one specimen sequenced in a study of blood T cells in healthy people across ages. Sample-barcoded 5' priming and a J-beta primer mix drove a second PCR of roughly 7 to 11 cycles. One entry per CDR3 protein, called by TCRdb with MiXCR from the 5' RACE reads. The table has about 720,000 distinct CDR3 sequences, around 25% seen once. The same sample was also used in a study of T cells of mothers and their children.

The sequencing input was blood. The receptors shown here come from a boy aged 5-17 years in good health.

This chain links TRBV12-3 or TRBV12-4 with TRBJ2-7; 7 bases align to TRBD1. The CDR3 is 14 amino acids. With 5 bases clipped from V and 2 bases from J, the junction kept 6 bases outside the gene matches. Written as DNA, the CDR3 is TGTGCCAGCAGTGACCCGGGACAGCCCTACGAGCAGTACTTC. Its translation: CASSDPGQPYEQYF.

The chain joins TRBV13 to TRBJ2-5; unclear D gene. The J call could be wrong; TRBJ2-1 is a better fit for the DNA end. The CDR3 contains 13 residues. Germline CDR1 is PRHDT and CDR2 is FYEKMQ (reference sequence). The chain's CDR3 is CASSPRPGNEQFF. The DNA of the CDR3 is TGTGCCAGCAGCCCCCGGCCTGGCAATGAGCAGTTCTTC.

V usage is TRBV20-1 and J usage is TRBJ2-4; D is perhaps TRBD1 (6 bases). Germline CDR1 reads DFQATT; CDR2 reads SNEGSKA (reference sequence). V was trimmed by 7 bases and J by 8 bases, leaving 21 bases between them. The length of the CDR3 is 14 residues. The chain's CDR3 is CSVQREPGADIQYF. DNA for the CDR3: TGCAGTGTTCAGAGAGAGCCAGGGGCGGACATTCAGTACTTC.

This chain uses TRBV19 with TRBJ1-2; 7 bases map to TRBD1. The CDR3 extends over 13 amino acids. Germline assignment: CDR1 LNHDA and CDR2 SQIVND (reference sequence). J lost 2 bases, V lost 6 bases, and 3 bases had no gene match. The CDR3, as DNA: TGTGCCAGTAGAGACAGGGTAAACTATGGCTACACCTTC. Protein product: CASRDRVNYGYTF.

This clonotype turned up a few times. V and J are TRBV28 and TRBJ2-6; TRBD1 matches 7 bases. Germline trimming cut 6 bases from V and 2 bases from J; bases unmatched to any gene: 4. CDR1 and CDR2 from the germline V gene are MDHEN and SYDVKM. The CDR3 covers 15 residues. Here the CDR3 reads CASRQQGTGANVLTF. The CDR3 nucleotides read TGTGCCAGCAGGCAACAGGGGACTGGGGCCAACGTCCTGACTTTC.